This T cell receptor beta chain was captured in a study of blood T cell repertoires in COVID-19. At the level of the study: Researchers got acute and convalescent COVID-19 samples from the United States, Italy and Spain. Sources were T cells, B-cell-depleted T cells, or PBMCs; the material itself was cDNA or gDNA.

Per the original methods: Estimated nucleated cell counts came from reference gene primer amplification. Assay: immunoSEQ multiplex PCR; the TCRdb copy retains only in-frame clones and omits some. V and J calls and clone size are given by that table; D and trimming were obtained from the DNA. In the table there are around 400,000 clones, around 89% of which are singletons. The germline V and J ends were trimmed by 0 bases and 5 bases, with 8 bases remaining between them. CDR1 is GTSNPN, CDR2 SVGIG, per germline (reference sequence). The CDR3 extends over 14 amino acids. The origin of this receptor is a middle-aged man with acute or convalescent COVID-19. V gene TRBV30 combines with J gene TRBJ1-6, with D possibly being TRBD1 (6 bases). Sample: peripheral blood. CDR3 residues: CAWSVGGDNSPLHF. CDR3 in DNA: TGTGCCTGGAGTGTAGGGGGGGATAATTCACCCCTCCACTTT.